Included here is one T cell receptor beta chain sequence, with context. The antigen is not known. This record belongs to a study of a mutant IDH1 vaccine in newly diagnosed glioma. Study information: Therapy received beforehand was radiotherapy, temozolomide, or both, with most patients given both.

Data came from immunoSEQ multiplex PCR; TCRdb stores just in-frame clones and leaves some out. The repertoire holds 30,000 or so clones, with about 92% as singletons. The CDR3 has 11 residues. Per germline, CDR1 SGDLS and CDR2 YYNGEE. V was shortened by 2 bases and J by 5 bases, with 4 bases between the two germline ends. Specified time point: week 47, end of study. In every dose of vaccine, 300 ug of mutant IDH1 20-mer peptide was given alongside topical imiquimod. New WHO grade 3 or 4 astrocytomas that were IDH1-mutant and ATRX-lost occurred in the donors. J is TRBJ1-2 and V is TRBV9; D not resolved. Here the sequenced sample was PBMCs, taken from a glioma patient whose treatment included an IDH1 peptide vaccine. The source is a man aged 40-49 years with glioma. CDR3 coding DNA: TGTGCCAGCAGCGTCAATTATGGCTACACCTTC. It encodes CASSVNYGYTF.